This T cell receptor beta chain was profiled in a study of blood T cell repertoires in COVID-19. Overall study: COVID-19 samples from acute and convalescent phases originated in the United States, Italy and Spain. The analysed material was cDNA or gDNA that came from T cells, B-cell-depleted T cells, or PBMCs.

CDR1 and CDR2 (germline): SEHNR, FQNEAQ (reference sequence). V dropped 6 bases and J dropped 1 base, with 10 bases sitting between them. The CDR3 has 14 amino acids. This clone was observed a few times. Methods used by the authors: Amplification from reference gene primers served as the basis for estimated nucleated cell counts. Clones were sequenced by immunoSEQ multiplex PCR, and TCRdb holds only the in-frame ones, with some missing. V and J calls and clone size come straight from that table; D and trimming were deduced from the DNA. The table has some 200,000 clones, around 80% seen once. J is TRBJ1-3 and V is TRBV7-9, with a weak D call TRBD1 (6 bases). The TCR sequence derives from a woman between 65 and 79 years old with acute or convalescent COVID-19. Sequenced material: peripheral blood. The chain's CDR3 is CASRLQGSGNTIYF. CDR3 nucleotide sequence: TGTGCCAGCAGACTACAGGGATCTGGAAACACCATATATTTT.